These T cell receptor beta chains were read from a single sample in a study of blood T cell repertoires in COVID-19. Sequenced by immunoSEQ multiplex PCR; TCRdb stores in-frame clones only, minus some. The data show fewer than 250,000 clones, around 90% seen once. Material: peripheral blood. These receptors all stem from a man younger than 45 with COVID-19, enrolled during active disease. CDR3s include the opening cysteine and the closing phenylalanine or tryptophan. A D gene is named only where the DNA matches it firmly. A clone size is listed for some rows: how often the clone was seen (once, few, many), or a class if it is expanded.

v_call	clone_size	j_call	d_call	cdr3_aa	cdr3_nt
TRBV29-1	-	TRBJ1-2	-	CSGLREEGGYTF	TGCAGCGGACTCCGGGAAGAAGGTGGCTACACCTTC
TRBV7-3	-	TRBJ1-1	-	CASSPQGYGTEAFF	TGTGCCAGCAGCCCGCAGGGATACGGCACTGAAGCTTTCTTT
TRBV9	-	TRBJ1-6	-	CASSVALTGGSETPLHF	TGTGCCAGCAGCGTAGCCCTGACCGGGGGTTCCGAAACACCCCTCCACTTT
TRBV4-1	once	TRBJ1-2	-	CASSHPAGLSVEGYTF	TGCGCCAGCAGCCACCCCGCCGGTTTGAGCGTGGAGGGCTACACCTTC
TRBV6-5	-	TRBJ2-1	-	CASSRIDNEQFF	TGTGCCAGCAGTAGAATAGACAATGAGCAGTTCTTC
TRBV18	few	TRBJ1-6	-	CASSSSDWPSPLHF	TGTGCCAGCTCCTCCTCTGACTGGCCTTCACCCCTCCACTTT
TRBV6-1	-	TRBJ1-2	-	CASSEGFAGGYGYTF	TGTGCCAGCAGTGAGGGTTTTGCGGGGGGTTATGGCTACACCTTC
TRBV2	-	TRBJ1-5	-	CASSERTEYVPNQPQHF	TGTGCCAGCAGTGAGAGGACAGAGTACGTGCCCAATCAGCCCCAGCATTTT
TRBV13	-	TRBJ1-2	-	CASRRNLVGEGGYTF	TGTGCCAGCAGACGCAATCTTGTGGGCGAAGGTGGCTACACCTTC
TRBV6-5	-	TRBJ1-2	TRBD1	CASSYLTGGSYGYTF	TGTGCCAGCAGTTACCTAACAGGGGGGAGCTATGGCTACACCTTC